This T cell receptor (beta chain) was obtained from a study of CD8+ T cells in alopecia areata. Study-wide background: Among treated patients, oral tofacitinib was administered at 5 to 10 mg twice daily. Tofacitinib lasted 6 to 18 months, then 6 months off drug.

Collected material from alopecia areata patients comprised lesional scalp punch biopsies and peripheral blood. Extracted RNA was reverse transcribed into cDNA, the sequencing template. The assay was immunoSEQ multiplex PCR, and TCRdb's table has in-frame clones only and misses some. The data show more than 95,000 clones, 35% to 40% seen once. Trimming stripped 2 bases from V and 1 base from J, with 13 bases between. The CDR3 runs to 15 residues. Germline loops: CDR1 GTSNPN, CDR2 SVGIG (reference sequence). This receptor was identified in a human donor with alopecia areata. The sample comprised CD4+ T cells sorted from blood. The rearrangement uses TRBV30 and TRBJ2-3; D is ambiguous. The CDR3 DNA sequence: TGTGCCTGGAGTATGAGCGCGAGACGCACAGATACGCAGTATTTT. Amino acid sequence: CAWSMSARRTDTQYF. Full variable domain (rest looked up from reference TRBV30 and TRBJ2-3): SQTIHQWPATLVQPVGSPLSLECTVEGTSNPNLYWYRQAAGRGLQLLFYSVGIGQISSEVPQNLSASRPQDRQFILSSKKLLLSDSGFYLCAWSMSARRTDTQYFGPGTRLTVL.